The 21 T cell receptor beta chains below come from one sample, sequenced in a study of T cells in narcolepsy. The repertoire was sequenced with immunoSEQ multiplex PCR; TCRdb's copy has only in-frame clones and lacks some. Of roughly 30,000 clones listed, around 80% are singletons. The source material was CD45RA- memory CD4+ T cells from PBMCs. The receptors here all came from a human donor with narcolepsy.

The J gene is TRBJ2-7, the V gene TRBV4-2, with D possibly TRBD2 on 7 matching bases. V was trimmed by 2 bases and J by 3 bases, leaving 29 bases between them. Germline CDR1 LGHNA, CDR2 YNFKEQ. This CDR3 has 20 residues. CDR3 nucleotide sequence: TGTGCCAGCAGCCAAAATATTAGGGCGGGGAGGGGGGGGAAAGACTACGAGCAGTACTTC. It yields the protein CASSQNIRAGRGGKDYEQYF.

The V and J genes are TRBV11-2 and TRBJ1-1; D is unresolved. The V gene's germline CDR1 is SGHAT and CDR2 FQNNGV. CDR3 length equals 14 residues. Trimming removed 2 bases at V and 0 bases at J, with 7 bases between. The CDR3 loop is CASSLSRLNTEAFF. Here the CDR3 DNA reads TGTGCCAGCAGCTTATCTAGGTTGAACACTGAAGCTTTCTTT.

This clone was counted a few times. CDR3: CASRQQGYLAEAFF. The CDR3 bases are TGTGCCAGCAGACAACAGGGATACTTGGCTGAAGCTTTCTTT. V gene TRBV6-5 combines with J gene TRBJ1-1; TRBD1 might be the D (6 bases). The V and J ends lost 6 bases and 6 bases respectively, with 17 bases between them. The CDR3 has 14 residues. Germline CDR1 and CDR2: MNHEY and SVGAGI.

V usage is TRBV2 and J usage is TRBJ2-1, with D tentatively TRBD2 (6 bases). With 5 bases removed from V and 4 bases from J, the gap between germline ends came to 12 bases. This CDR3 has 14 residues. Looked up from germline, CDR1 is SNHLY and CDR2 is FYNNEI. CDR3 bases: TGTGCCAGCAGTCCGGGACTCGCATACAATGAGCAGTTCTTC. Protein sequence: CASSPGLAYNEQFF.

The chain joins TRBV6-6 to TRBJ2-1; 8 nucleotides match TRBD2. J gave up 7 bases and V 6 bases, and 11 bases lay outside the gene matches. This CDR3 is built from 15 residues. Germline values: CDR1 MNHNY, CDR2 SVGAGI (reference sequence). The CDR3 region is CASSYPGGGLNEQFF. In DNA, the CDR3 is TGTGCCAGCAGCTACCCCGGCGGGGGGTTGAATGAGCAGTTCTTC.

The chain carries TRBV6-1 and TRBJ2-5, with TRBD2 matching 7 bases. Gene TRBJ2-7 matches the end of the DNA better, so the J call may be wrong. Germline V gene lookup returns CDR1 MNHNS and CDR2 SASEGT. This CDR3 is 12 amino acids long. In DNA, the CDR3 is TGTGCCAGCTCGGGACTAACCTACGAGCAGTACTTC. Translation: CASSGLTYEQYF.

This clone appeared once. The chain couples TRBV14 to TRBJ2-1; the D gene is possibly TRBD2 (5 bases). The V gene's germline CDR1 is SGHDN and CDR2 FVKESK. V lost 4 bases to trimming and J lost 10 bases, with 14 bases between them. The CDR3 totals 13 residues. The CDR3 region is CASSRLPGPEQFF. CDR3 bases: TGTGCCAGCAGCCGACTACCCGGGCCCGAGCAGTTCTTC.

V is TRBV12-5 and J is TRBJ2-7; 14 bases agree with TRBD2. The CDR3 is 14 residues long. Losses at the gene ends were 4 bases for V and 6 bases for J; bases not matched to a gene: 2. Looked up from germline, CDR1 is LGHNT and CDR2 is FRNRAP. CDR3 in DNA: TGTGCTAGTGGTTCCGGGACTAGCGGGAGCGAGCAGTACTTC. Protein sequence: CASGSGTSGSEQYF. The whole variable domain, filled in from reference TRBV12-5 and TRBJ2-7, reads DARVTQTPRHKVTEMGQEVTMRCQPILGHNTVFWYRQTMMQGLELLAYFRNRAPLDDSGMPKDRFSAEMPDATLATLKIQPSEPRDSAVYFCASGSGTSGSEQYFGPGTRLTVT.

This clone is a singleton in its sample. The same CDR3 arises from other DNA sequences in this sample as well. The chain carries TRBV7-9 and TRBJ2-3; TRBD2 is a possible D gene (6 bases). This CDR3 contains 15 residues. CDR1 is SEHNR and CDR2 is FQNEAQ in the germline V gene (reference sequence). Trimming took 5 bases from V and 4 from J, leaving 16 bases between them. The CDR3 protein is CASSPGTVGPDTQYF. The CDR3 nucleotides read TGTGCCAGCAGCCCAGGGACTGTGGGGCCAGATACGCAGTATTTT.

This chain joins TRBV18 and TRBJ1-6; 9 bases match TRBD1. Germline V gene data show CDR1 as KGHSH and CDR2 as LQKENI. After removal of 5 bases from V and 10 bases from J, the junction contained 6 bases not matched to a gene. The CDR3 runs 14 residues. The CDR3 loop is CASSGGTGKSPLHF. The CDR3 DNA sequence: TGTGCCAGCTCAGGAGGGACAGGGAAATCACCCCTCCACTTT.

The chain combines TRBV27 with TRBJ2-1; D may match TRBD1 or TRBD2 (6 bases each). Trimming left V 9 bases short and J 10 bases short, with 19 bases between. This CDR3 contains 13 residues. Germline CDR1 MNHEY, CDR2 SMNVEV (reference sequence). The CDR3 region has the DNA TGTGCCAGTGCCGACCCGGGGGCCCCGGAGCAGTTCTTC. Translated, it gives CASADPGAPEQFF.

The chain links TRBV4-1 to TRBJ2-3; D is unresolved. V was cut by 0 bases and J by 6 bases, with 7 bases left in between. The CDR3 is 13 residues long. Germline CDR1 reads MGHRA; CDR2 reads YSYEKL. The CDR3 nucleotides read TGCGCCAGCAGCCAAGATAGCAGGGATACGCAGTATTTT. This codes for CASSQDSRDTQYF.

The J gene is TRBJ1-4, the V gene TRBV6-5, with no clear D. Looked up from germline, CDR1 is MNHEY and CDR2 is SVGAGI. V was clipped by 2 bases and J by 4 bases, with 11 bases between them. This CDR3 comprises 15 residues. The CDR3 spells CASSYRQADNEKLFF. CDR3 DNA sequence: TGTGCCAGCAGTTACCGGCAGGCGGATAATGAAAAACTGTTTTTT.

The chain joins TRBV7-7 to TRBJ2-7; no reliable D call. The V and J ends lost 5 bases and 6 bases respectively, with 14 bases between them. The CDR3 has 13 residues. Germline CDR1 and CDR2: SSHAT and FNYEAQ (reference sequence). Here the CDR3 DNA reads TGTGCCAGCAGCCTCCTGCTAGGCGGCGAGCAGTACTTC. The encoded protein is CASSLLLGGEQYF. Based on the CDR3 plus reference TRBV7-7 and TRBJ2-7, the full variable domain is GAGVSQSPRYKVTKRGQDVTLRCDPISSHATLYWYQQALGQGPEFLTYFNYEAQPDKSGLPSDRFSAERPEGSISTLTIQRTEQRDSAMYRCASSLLLGGEQYFGPGTRLTVT.

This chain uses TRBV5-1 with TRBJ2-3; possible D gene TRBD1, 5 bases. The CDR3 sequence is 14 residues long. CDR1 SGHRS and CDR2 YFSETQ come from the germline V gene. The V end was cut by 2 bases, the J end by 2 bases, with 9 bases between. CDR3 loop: CASSFDSYTDTQYF. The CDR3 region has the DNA TGCGCCAGCAGCTTTGACAGCTACACAGATACGCAGTATTTT.

The CDR3 loop reads CAISESSYEQYF. DNA for the CDR3: TGTGCCATCTCAGAGAGCTCCTACGAGCAGTACTTC. This chain joins TRBV10-3 and TRBJ2-7; D gene uncertain. V was cut by 8 bases and J by 0 bases, with 8 bases left in between. Germline CDR1 reads ENHRY; CDR2 reads SYGVKD. This CDR3 is 12 amino acids long.

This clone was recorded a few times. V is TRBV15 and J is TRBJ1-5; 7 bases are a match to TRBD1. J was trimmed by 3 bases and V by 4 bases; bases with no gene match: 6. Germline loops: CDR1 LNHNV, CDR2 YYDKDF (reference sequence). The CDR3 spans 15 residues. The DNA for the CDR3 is TGTGCCACCAGCACATCCGGGACAGCCAATCAGCCCCAGCATTTT. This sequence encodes CATSTSGTANQPQHF.

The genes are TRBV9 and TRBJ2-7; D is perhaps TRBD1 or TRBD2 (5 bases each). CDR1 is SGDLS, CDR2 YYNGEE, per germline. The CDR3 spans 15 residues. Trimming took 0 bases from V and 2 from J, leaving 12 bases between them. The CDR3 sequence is CASSVGEGYTYEQYF. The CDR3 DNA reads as TGTGCCAGCAGCGTAGGAGAGGGGTACACCTACGAGCAGTACTTC.

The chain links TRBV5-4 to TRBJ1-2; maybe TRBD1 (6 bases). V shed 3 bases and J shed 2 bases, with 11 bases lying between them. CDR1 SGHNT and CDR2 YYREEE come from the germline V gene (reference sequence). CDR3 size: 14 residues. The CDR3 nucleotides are TGTGCCAGCAGCTATATCGGACAGAACTATGGCTACACCTTC. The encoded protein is CASSYIGQNYGYTF.

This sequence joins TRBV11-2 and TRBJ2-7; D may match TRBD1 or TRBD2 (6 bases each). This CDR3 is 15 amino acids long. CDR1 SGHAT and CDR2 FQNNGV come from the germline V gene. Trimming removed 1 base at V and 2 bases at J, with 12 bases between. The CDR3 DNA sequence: TGTGCCAGCAGCTTAGCTGGGGGGCCCCCCTACGAGCAGTACTTC. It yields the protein CASSLAGGPPYEQYF.

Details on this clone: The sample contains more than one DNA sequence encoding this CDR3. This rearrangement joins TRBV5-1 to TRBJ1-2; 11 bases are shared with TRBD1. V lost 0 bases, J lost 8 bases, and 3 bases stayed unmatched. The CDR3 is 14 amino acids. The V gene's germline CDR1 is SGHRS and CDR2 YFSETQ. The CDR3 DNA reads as TGCGCCAGCAGCTTGGCCGGGACAGGGGGAGGCTACACCTTC. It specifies CASSLAGTGGGYTF.